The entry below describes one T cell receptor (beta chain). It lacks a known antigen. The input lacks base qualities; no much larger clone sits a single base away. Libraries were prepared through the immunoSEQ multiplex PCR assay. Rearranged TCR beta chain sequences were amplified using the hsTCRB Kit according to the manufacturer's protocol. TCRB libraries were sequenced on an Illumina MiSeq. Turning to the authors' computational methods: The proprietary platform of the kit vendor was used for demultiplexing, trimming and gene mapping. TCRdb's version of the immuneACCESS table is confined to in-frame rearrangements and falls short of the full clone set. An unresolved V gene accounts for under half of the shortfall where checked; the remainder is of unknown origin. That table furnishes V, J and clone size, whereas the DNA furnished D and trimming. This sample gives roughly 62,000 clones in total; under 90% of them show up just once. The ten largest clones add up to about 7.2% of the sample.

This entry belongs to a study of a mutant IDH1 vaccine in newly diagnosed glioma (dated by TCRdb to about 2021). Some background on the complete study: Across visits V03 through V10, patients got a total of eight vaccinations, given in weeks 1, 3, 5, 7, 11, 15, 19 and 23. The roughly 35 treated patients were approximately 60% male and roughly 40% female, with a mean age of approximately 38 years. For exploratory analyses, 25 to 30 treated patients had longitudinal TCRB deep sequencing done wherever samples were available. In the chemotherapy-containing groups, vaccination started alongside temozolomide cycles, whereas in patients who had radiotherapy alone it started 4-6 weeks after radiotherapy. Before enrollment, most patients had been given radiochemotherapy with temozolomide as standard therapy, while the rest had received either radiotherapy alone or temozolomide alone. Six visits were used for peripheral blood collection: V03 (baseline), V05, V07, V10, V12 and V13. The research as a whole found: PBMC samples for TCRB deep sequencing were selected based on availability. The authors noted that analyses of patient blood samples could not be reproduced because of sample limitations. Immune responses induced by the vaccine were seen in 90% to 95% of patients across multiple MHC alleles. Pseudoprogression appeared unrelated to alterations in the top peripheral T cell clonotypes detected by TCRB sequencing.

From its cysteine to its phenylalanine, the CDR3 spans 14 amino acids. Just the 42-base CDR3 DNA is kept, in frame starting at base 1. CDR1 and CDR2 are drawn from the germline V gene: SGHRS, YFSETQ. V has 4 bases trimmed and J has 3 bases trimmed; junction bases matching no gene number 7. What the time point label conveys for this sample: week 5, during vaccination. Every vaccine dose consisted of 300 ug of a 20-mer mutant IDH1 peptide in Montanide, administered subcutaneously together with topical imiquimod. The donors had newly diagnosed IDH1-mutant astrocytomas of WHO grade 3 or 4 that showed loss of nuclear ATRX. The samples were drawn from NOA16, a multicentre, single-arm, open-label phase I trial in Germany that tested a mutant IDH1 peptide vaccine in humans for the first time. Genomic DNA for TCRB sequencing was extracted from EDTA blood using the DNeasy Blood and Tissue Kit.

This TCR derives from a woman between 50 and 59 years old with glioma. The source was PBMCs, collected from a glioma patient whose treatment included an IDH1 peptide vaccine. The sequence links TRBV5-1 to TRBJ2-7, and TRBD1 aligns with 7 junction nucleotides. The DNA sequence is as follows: TGCGCCAGCAGCCAAGGACAGGCCCACTACGAGCAGTACTTC. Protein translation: CASSQGQAHYEQYF.